Below, 13 T cell receptor beta chains from the same sample are listed, as sequenced in a study of early T cells in non-severe SARS-CoV-2 infection. TCRdb called the 5' RACE reads again in MiXCR, with one record for every CDR3 protein. The sample has about 35,000 distinct CDR3 sequences, 5.9% seen once. Input material: whole blood. The receptors here all came from an adult who was a healthcare worker with PCR-confirmed SARS-CoV-2 infection or an uninfected control (not recorded which).

This clonotype has at least ten counts. The rearrangement joins TRBV28 to TRBJ1-5, with D possibly TRBD1 on 5 matching bases. The CDR3 totals 15 residues. Germline V gene lookup returns CDR1 MDHEN and CDR2 SYDVKM. V was clipped by 4 bases and J by 9 bases, with 19 bases between them. CDR3 sequence reads: CASSSGTTGLRPQHF. The CDR3 DNA sequence: TGTGCCAGCAGTTCCGGGACCACTGGGTTGAGGCCCCAGCATTTT.

The chain uses TRBV2 and TRBJ2-2, with D maybe TRBD2 (6 bases). Trimming removed 7 bases from V and 6 bases from J, with 12 bases in between. The CDR3 has 13 amino acids. Germline CDR1 SNHLY, CDR2 FYNNEI. The chain's CDR3 is CASNRELAGELFF. In DNA, the CDR3 is TGTGCCAGCAATCGGGAGTTGGCCGGGGAGCTGTTTTTT.

There are many counts of this clonotype. The V and J genes are TRBV27 and TRBJ1-1; D might be TRBD1 (5 bases). The CDR3 is made up of 13 amino acids. The V gene lost 6 bases and the J gene lost 4 bases, with 12 bases spanning the gap. Germline assignment: CDR1 MNHEY and CDR2 SMNVEV (reference sequence). The DNA of the CDR3 is TGTGCCAGCAGCGGGGACCTCCGCACTGAAGCTTTCTTT. Translated: CASSGDLRTEAFF.

This clonotype was counted a few times. The CDR3 sequence is CAWSGPGVGNSPLHF. Written as DNA, the CDR3 is TGTGCCTGGAGTGGCCCTGGGGTGGGTAATTCACCCCTCCACTTT. V gene TRBV30 combines with J gene TRBJ1-6; D gene unclear. V lost 1 base to trimming and J lost 6 bases, with 13 bases between them. This CDR3 is 15 amino acids long. Looked up from germline, CDR1 is GTSNPN and CDR2 is SVGIG (reference sequence).

The chain links TRBV7-9 to TRBJ2-7, with no clear D. Trimming took 2 bases from V and 7 from J, leaving 6 bases between them. The CDR3 is 11 residues long. CDR1 SEHNR and CDR2 FQNEAQ come from the germline V gene (reference sequence). The CDR3 DNA sequence: TGTGCCAGCAGCTTATCTGAAGAGCAGTACTTC. Its protein is CASSLSEEQYF.

This clonotype was detected ten times or more. The chain links TRBV24-1 to TRBJ1-5; D is undetermined. This CDR3 spans 14 amino acids. V shed 1 base and J shed 1 base, with 4 bases lying between them. Germline CDR1 KGHDR, CDR2 SFDVKD. As DNA, the CDR3 is TGTGCCACCAGTGATTTACTCAGCAATCAGCCCCAGCATTTT. Encoded protein: CATSDLLSNQPQHF.

At least ten counts were recorded for this clonotype. The chain joins TRBV3-1 to TRBJ2-1, with a possible D match to TRBD2 (5 bases). The germline V and J ends were trimmed by 4 bases and 8 bases, with 21 bases remaining between them. The germline CDR1 and CDR2 sequences are LGHDT and YNNKEL (reference sequence). The CDR3 covers 16 residues. Written as DNA, the CDR3 is TGTGCCAGCAGCCCCCGGAGTGGCCTAGCCGGGCATGAGCAGTTCTTC. This encodes CASSPRSGLAGHEQFF.

This clonotype was observed at least ten times. The CDR3 DNA is TGTGCCAGCAGCCTTCGGACTAGCGGGCAAGGCCTTGACTACGAGCAGTACTTC. Translating it yields CASSLRTSGQGLDYEQYF. The rearrangement uses TRBV7-6 and TRBJ2-7, with 11 nucleotides matching TRBD2. V lost 5 bases and J lost 3; bases outside the gene matches: 15. CDR1 and CDR2 from the germline V gene are SGHVS and FNYEAQ. The CDR3 contains 18 residues.

The chain recombines TRBV7-8 with TRBJ2-7; 7 bases line up with TRBD1. CDR3 length equals 14 residues. V was clipped by 5 bases and J by 3 bases; unmatched bases: 7. Germline values: CDR1 SGHVS, CDR2 FQNEAQ. CDR3 region: CASSPRDSHYEQYF. CDR3 DNA: TGTGCCAGCAGCCCCCGGGACAGCCACTACGAGCAGTACTTC.

The genes are TRBV20-1 and TRBJ2-7; tentative D call: TRBD1 (6 bases). Germline assignment: CDR1 DFQATT and CDR2 SNEGSKA (reference sequence). The V and J ends lost 0 bases and 5 bases respectively, with 17 bases between them. This CDR3 has 15 amino acids. For the CDR3, the DNA is TGCAGTGCTAGAGATCGTTCCGGGACACTCAACGAGCAGTACTTC. Translated, it gives CSARDRSGTLNEQYF.

This clonotype was counted only a few times. V usage is TRBV19 and J usage is TRBJ1-2; D gene ambiguous. V was trimmed by 3 bases and J by 8 bases, leaving 16 bases between them. Germline assignment: CDR1 LNHDA and CDR2 SQIVND (reference sequence). The CDR3 runs 14 residues. CDR3 sequence reads: CASSISLDGLGYTF. Written as DNA, the CDR3 is TGTGCCAGTAGTATTTCCTTGGATGGGCTCGGCTACACCTTC.

The rearrangement links TRBV6-1 to TRBJ1-2; unclear D gene. The germline gives CDR1 MNHNS, CDR2 SASEGT. V shed 4 bases and J shed 3 bases, with 15 bases lying between them. The CDR3 has 15 amino acids. This CDR3 is CASSGNRAAYYGYTF. The DNA of the CDR3 is TGTGCCAGCAGTGGTAACCGCGCGGCCTACTATGGCTACACCTTC.

This clonotype was seen repeatedly, ten times or more. The chain recombines TRBV10-3 with TRBJ2-3; 10 bases align to TRBD2. V lost 6 bases to trimming and J lost 2 bases; unmatched junction nucleotides: 5. The CDR3 is made up of 15 amino acids. The V gene's germline CDR1 is ENHRY and CDR2 SYGVKD. The CDR3 loop reads CAISPGLANTDTQYF. DNA of the CDR3: TGTGCCATCAGCCCGGGACTAGCGAACACAGATACGCAGTATTTT.